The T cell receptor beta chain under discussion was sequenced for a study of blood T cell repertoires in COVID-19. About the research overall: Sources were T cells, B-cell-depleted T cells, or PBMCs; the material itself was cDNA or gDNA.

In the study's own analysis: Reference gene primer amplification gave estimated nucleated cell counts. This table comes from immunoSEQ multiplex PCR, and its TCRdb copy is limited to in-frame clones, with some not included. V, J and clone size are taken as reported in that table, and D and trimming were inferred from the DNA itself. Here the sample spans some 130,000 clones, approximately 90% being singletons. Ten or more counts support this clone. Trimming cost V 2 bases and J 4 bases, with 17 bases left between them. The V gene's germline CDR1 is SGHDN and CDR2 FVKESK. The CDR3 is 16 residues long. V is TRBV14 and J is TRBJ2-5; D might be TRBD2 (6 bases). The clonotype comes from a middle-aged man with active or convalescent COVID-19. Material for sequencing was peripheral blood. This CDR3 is CASSQTAGLQGETQYF. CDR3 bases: TGTGCCAGCAGCCAAACAGCGGGTCTCCAAGGAGAGACCCAGTACTTC.